Detailed here is one T cell receptor beta chain. It lacks a known antigen. The input lacks base qualities; no much larger clone sits a single base away. This entry comes from a study of CD8 T cells in ankylosing spondylitis (dated by TCRdb to the late 2010s). Looking at the study overall: The study profiled T cell receptor beta repertoires in healthy donors and ankylosing spondylitis patients to find disease-linked TCR variants. In total, the full study cohort was made up of approximately 99 healthy donors and 25 ankylosing spondylitis patients. Peripheral blood was sampled, and synovial fluid was also collected from ankylosing spondylitis patients. The full study reports these points: The disease-linked clones showed a CD8+ phenotype and occurred at relatively low frequencies in peripheral blood. Some motif variants were previously reported in synovial fluid and blood of reactive arthritis patients, suggesting common disease-initiation mechanisms. Significant enrichment of the disease-linked clones was reported in matched synovial fluid samples from ankylosing spondylitis patients. A TCR beta motif of several highly homologous amino acid variants appeared characteristic of blood from ankylosing spondylitis patients.

Sequencing used an Illumina HiSeq 2500. TCR beta libraries were prepared by quantitative 5'-RACE with molecular barcodes. Per the original workflow: Disease-linked TCR variants were identified with a new computational method built on a probabilistic model of VDJ rearrangement. TCRdb cleaned the public reads at Q25 with fastp, built clones with MiXCR and kept in-frame beta chains. Each CDR3 protein appears once, grouped with its most common genes and DNA. These V and J calls rely on TCRdb rather than the paper's analysis. Here the sample has a few hundred thousand distinct CDR3 sequences; about 20% occur a single time. Of the sample, 3.5% falls within the top ten clones. The CDR3 has 11 amino acids, counting the end cysteine and phenylalanine. The kept DNA is CDR3 alone, 33 bases in frame from the first base. V loses 1 base, J loses 9 bases, and the germline ends lie 4 bases apart. Per the germline V gene (reference sequence), LGHDT is the CDR1 and YNNKEL is the CDR2.

Sequencing used blood, either unsorted or a sorted T cell fraction (not recorded which). Recombination joined TRBV3-1 with TRBJ2-1; no confident D gene assignment can be made. This clonotype was obtained from a female donor with ankylosing spondylitis or in good health (not recorded which). The CDR3 protein: CASSQGSEQFF. In nucleotides, the sequence is TGTGCCAGCAGCCAAGGAAGTGAGCAGTTCTTC.